The sequence of this TCR beta chain was determined in a study of monozygotic twins with inflammatory bowel disease. Germline CDR1 SGHVS, CDR2 FQNEAQ. The CDR3 totals 15 residues. For each CDR3 protein, TCRdb gives one entry from its re-call of the 5' RACE reads, without DNA. The table lists more than 110,000 distinct CDR3 sequences. The sequence came from a human donor with ulcerative colitis or Crohn's disease, or a healthy co-twin of an affected twin (not recorded which). The chain joins TRBV7-8 to TRBJ2-7; TCRdb's D gene call, TRBD2, goes unchecked for lack of DNA. Sample: blood. The CDR3 spells CASSLNSGRAREQYF.